A selection of T cell receptor beta chains follows, all from one sample in a study of blood T cells in healthy people across ages. TCRdb redid the calling of the 5' RACE reads with MiXCR, one entry per CDR3 protein. The top ten hold approximately 15% of the sample, which has some 900,000 distinct CDR3 sequences, around 26% seen once. Input material: blood. These receptor sequences come from an elderly woman in good health. Both conserved end residues are part of each CDR3. A D gene is named only where the DNA matches it firmly.

V gene: TRBV6-2/TRBV6-3
D gene: NA
J gene: TRBJ1-1
CDR3 protein: CASSYSGQGGTEAFF

V gene: TRBV2
D gene: NA
J gene: TRBJ1-5
CDR3 protein: CASSAGVQPQHF

V gene: TRBV30
D gene: NA
J gene: TRBJ1-2
CDR3 protein: CAWKYGQVYGYTF

V gene: TRBV2
D gene: NA
J gene: TRBJ1-1
CDR3 protein: CASSETPKSTSAFF

V gene: TRBV2
D gene: NA
J gene: TRBJ2-5
CDR3 protein: CASSRNRGGQETQYF

V gene: TRBV9
D gene: TRBD1
J gene: TRBJ1-5
CDR3 protein: CASSADRDLLNSNQPQHF

V gene: TRBV27
D gene: TRBD1
J gene: TRBJ1-5
CDR3 protein: CASSLRTGDSNQPQHF

V gene: TRBV15
D gene: TRBD1
J gene: TRBJ2-7
CDR3 protein: CATSREGTGGYEQYF

V gene: TRBV20-1
D gene: TRBD2
J gene: TRBJ2-3
CDR3 protein: CSRSGRAADTQYF

V gene: TRBV5-1
D gene: TRBD1
J gene: TRBJ2-3
CDR3 protein: CASSPQGARTDTQYF

V gene: TRBV28
D gene: TRBD2
J gene: TRBJ2-5
CDR3 protein: CASTLTSGGNFRETQYF

V gene: TRBV7-2
D gene: TRBD2
J gene: TRBJ2-1
CDR3 protein: CARNLAGGGGAHNEQFF

V gene: TRBV7-8
D gene: TRBD2
J gene: NA
CDR3 protein: CASSRTSGGAGYNEQYF

V gene: TRBV10-3
D gene: TRBD2
J gene: TRBJ2-5
CDR3 protein: CAISEPGGPETQYF

V gene: TRBV29-1
D gene: NA
J gene: TRBJ1-1
CDR3 protein: CSVEQAGNTEAFF

V gene: TRBV20-1
D gene: NA
J gene: TRBJ1-2
CDR3 protein: CSARDLALNYGYTF

V gene: TRBV3-1
D gene: NA
J gene: TRBJ1-3
CDR3 protein: CASSQERLISGNTIYF

V gene: TRBV7-9
D gene: TRBD2
J gene: TRBJ2-7
CDR3 protein: CASSRAGGEIYEQYF

V gene: TRBV7-2
D gene: TRBD2
J gene: TRBJ2-2
CDR3 protein: CASSLTSGANTGELFF

V gene: TRBV7-9
D gene: NA
J gene: TRBJ2-7
CDR3 protein: CASSLRGVADEQYF

V gene: TRBV21-1
D gene: NA
J gene: TRBJ2-7
CDR3 protein: CASSRGQSTYEQYF

V gene: TRBV18
D gene: NA
J gene: TRBJ2-5
CDR3 protein: CASSPQRETQYF

V gene: TRBV18
D gene: NA
J gene: TRBJ2-3
CDR3 protein: CASSPPGGSSGTDTQYF

V gene: TRBV7-8
D gene: NA
J gene: TRBJ1-1
CDR3 protein: CATIPLGLKGNTEAFF

V gene: TRBV7-9
D gene: NA
J gene: TRBJ2-2
CDR3 protein: CASSQQAGELFF

V gene: TRBV21-1
D gene: NA
J gene: TRBJ2-5
CDR3 protein: CASFGRAKGVIETQYF

V gene: TRBV10-2
D gene: TRBD1
J gene: TRBJ1-5
CDR3 protein: CASSENPRQGWGQPQHF

V gene: TRBV7-8
D gene: NA
J gene: TRBJ1-4
CDR3 protein: CASRQGSTNEKRFF

V gene: TRBV3-1
D gene: NA
J gene: TRBJ1-6
CDR3 protein: CVSSRGDSPLHF

V gene: TRBV2
D gene: TRBD2
J gene: TRBJ2-5
CDR3 protein: CASRRLAGPQETQYF

V gene: TRBV24-1
D gene: TRBD2
J gene: TRBJ2-1
CDR3 protein: CATSDPPGLAGHSSYNEQFF